A selection of T cell receptor beta chains follows, all from one sample in a study of OX40 agonist ivuxolimab in advanced cancers. Some clones are missing from TCRdb's copy, which holds only in-frame ones; the method was immunoSEQ multiplex PCR. The sample carries about 100,000 clones, 75% to 95% recorded once. The material sequenced was CD4+ or CD8+ T cells sorted from blood, taken in a trial of the OX40 agonist ivuxolimab. The receptors here all came from an adult with an advanced solid tumor such as melanoma, head and neck, liver or kidney cancer. Each CDR3 is given without its conserved first and last residue. The order of the fields is D gene, J gene, clone size, V gene, CDR3 protein. The D gene is left open where the match is weak. Rows give clone size only sometimes, using once, few, many, or a class for an expanded clone.

D gene: NA; J gene: TRBJ1-5; clone size: NA; V gene: TRBV18; CDR3 protein: ASSPGYSNQPQH
D gene: TRBD1; J gene: TRBJ2-3; clone size: once; V gene: TRBV5-1; CDR3 protein: ASRTGGRSDTQY
D gene: NA; J gene: TRBJ2-3; clone size: NA; V gene: TRBV7-3; CDR3 protein: ASSLRRMGPTDTQY
D gene: NA; J gene: TRBJ2-2; clone size: NA; V gene: TRBV28; CDR3 protein: ASSFDLGSTGELF
D gene: NA; J gene: TRBJ2-1; clone size: NA; V gene: TRBV7-9; CDR3 protein: ASSLVQRGLPYEQF
D gene: TRBD2; J gene: TRBJ2-5; clone size: NA; V gene: TRBV5-1; CDR3 protein: ASSTAGGPGETQY
D gene: NA; J gene: TRBJ1-1; clone size: once; V gene: TRBV4-2; CDR3 protein: ASSQPTGANTEAF
D gene: NA; J gene: TRBJ2-2; clone size: NA; V gene: TRBV7-2; CDR3 protein: ASSLSGVVGELF
D gene: NA; J gene: TRBJ2-3; clone size: NA; V gene: TRBV5-1; CDR3 protein: ASSLSYGRATDTQY
D gene: NA; J gene: TRBJ2-7; clone size: NA; V gene: TRBV9; CDR3 protein: ASSVGTETYEQY
D gene: NA; J gene: TRBJ2-1; clone size: NA; V gene: TRBV4-2; CDR3 protein: ASSQGAYNEQF
D gene: NA; J gene: TRBJ1-2; clone size: NA; V gene: TRBV28; CDR3 protein: ASSLWVESYGYT
D gene: NA; J gene: TRBJ1-5; clone size: NA; V gene: TRBV4-1; CDR3 protein: ASSRTQGGLIKPQH
D gene: NA; J gene: TRBJ2-3; clone size: NA; V gene: TRBV30; CDR3 protein: AWSRGNTDTQY
D gene: NA; J gene: TRBJ2-3; clone size: NA; V gene: TRBV10-3; CDR3 protein: AISDGRGGTDTQY
D gene: NA; J gene: TRBJ1-2; clone size: NA; V gene: TRBV23-1; CDR3 protein: ASSQSGTNYGYT